This TCR beta chain originates from a study of blood T cell repertoires in COVID-19 (dated by TCRdb to the early 2020s). About the investigation overall: The collaborator samples originated in the United States, Italy and Spain and spanned the acute and convalescent phases of COVID-19. The material from the prospective study consisted of cDNA or gDNA derived from T cells, B-cell-depleted T cells, or PBMCs. The dataset comprised deeply sampled blood TCRbeta repertoires from subjects exposed to, actively infected with, or recovered from COVID-19. The repertoires were released in a freely available public database meant as a resource for research on the immune response to SARS-CoV-2. The samples were drawn from the first 160 participants of the ongoing ImmuneRACE study and from 1,200 or so subjects provided by 6 global collaborators. The sample metadata nearly always contained a de-identified subject ID, COVID-19 status, age in years and sex. Where available, HLA class I and class II types were obtained from metadata supplied by the sample provider rather than from assay-based typing. The full study reports these points: How much clinical and demographic metadata was included differed by source and by participant, and the metadata was provided uncurated.

On this clone itself: Its binding antigen is unknown. One base away there is no much larger clone; base qualities are not given.

From its cysteine to its phenylalanine, the CDR3 spans 17 amino acids. Only CDR3 DNA remains: 51 bases, in frame from the first base. The germline V gene (reference sequence) supplies CDR1 LNHNV and CDR2 YYDKDF. V is cut by 2 bases and J by 0 bases, and the space between the germline ends is 14 bases. TCRbeta CDR3 regions were amplified from genomic DNA by means of the immunoSEQ Assay, a bias-controlled multiplex PCR. The paper's data handling went like this. The number of nucleated cells in each sample was estimated by amplification of reference gene primers within the assay. To quantify the absolute abundance of each unique TCRbeta CDR3 rearrangement, sequence reads were collapsed and filtered. For each sample, productive Simpson clonality was calculated by taking the square root of Simpson's diversity index across productive rearrangements. This is the immuneACCESS table as TCRdb keeps it, with only in-frame sequences that have V and J called. A part of the clones is gone; compared with another copy, unresolved V genes explain less than half, and the rest is unexplained. Clone size and the V and J calls come from that table; the DNA yielded D and trimming. The sample records roughly 230,000 clones, about 83% of which are singletons. The ten largest clonotypes hold 6.5% to 9% of the sample.

Each collaborating institution followed its own protocols to collect whole blood in K2EDTA tubes. For TCRbeta analysis, collaborator samples were shipped as frozen whole blood, as isolated PBMCs, or as DNA extracted from either sample type. Recombination joined TRBV15 with TRBJ1-3; confidence is insufficient to name the D gene. Input material: peripheral blood. The source of this sequence is a woman in her 50s with acute or convalescent COVID-19. CDR3 reads: CATSRLAGVDSGNTIYF. DNA sequence: TGTGCCACCAGCAGACTAGCCGGGGTCGACTCTGGAAACACCATATATTTT.